This T cell receptor (beta chain) was profiled in a study of beta chain features in type 1 diabetes. The overall study: There was similarity between patients and healthy donors in age, gender and cell yields. Notes on the study in general: When VDJ junctions were examined, type 1 diabetes patients showed fewer insertions and more deletions. The study found moderately but significantly shorter TCRB CDR3s in all four CD4+ subsets of Type 1 diabetes patients. Any HLA effect on TCRB rearrangement was left unresolved by small sub-analyses.

A sort by CD45RO/CCR7/CD25/CD127/CD95/CD27 yielded CD4+ naive, central memory, regulatory and stem cell-like memory cells. The study reverse transcribed the entire isolated RNA, so it sequenced expressed TCRB transcripts. Clones were read by immunoSEQ multiplex PCR, and TCRdb kept only the in-frame ones, dropping some. The data show about 150,000 clones, around a tenth seen once. Germline lookup yields CDR1 SGHNT and CDR2 YENEEA. After removal of 4 bases from V and 2 bases from J, the junction contained 4 bases not matched to a gene. The CDR3 runs 14 residues. Of note for this clone: Its target is unknown.

The clonotype was recovered from a man aged 30 to 45 with type 1 diabetes. Material: central memory CD4+ T cells from blood. The chain is built from TRBV11-3 and TRBJ2-5; TRBD2 aligns across 7 bases. CDR3 sequence (DNA): TGTGCCAGCAGCTACGGGGGGTCTCAAGAGACCCAGTACTTC. This translates into CASSYGGSQETQYF. The full variable domain, its missing parts supplied by reference TRBV11-3 and TRBJ2-5, is EAGVVQSPRYKIIEKKQPVAFWCNPISGHNTLYWYLQNLGQGPELLIRYENEEAVDDSQLPKDRFSAERLKGVDSTLKIQPAELGDSAVYLCASSYGGSQETQYFGPGTRLLVL.